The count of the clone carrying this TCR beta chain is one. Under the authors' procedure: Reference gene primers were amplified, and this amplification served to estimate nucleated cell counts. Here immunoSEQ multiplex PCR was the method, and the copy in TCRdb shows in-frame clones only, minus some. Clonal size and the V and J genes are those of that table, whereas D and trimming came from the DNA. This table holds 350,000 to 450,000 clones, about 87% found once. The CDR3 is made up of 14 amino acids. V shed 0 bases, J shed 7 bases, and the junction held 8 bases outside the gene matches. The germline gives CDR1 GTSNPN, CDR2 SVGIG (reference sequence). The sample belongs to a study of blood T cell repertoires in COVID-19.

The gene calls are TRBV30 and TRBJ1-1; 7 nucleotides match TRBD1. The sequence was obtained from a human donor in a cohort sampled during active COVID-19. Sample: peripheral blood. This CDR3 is CAWSVVRGTFEAFF. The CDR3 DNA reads TGTGCCTGGAGTGTAGTCAGGGGGACTTTTGAAGCTTTCTTT.